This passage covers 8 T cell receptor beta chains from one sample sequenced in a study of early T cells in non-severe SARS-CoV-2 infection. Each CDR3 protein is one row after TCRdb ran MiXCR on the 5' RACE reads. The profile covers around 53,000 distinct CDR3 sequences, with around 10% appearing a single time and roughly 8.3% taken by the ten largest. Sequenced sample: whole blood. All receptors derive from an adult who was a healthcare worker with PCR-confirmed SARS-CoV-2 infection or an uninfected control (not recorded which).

For the CDR3, the DNA is TGTGCCAGCAGCGTAGGGGCTAGTATGGAAGATACGCAGTATTTT. Translating gives CASSVGASMEDTQYF. This sequence joins TRBV9 and TRBJ2-3; D uncertain. Trimming shortened V by 0 bases and J by 5 bases, and 13 bases separated the two germline ends. CDR3 length equals 15 residues. Germline V CDR1 and CDR2: SGDLS, YYNGEE.

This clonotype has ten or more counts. CDR3 DNA: TGCAGTGTAATAGCTAAGGGGCTTACCGGAAACACCATATATTTT. This sequence encodes CSVIAKGLTGNTIYF. The chain links TRBV20-1 to TRBJ1-3, with D perhaps matching TRBD1 (5 bases). The CDR3 covers 15 residues. Germline lookup yields CDR1 DFQATT and CDR2 SNEGSKA (reference sequence). Deletions cut 7 bases from V and 4 bases from J, with 20 bases between.

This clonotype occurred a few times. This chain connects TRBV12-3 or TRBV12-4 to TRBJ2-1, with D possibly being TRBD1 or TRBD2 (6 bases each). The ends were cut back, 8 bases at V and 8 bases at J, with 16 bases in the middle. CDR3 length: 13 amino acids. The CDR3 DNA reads TGTGCCAGCCGGACAGTGGGGGGATATGAGCAGTTCTTC. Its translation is CASRTVGGYEQFF.

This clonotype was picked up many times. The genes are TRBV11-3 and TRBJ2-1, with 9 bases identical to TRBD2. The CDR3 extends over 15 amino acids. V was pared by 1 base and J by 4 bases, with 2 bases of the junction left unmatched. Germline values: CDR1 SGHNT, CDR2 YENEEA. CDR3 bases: TGTGCCAGCAGCTTAGCTAGCGGGATGTACAATGAGCAGTTCTTC. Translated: CASSLASGMYNEQFF.

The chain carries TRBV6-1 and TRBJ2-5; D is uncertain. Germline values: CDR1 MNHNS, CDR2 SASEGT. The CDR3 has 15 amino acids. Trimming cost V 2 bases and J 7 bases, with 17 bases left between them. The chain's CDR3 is CASSERRTSLGTQYF. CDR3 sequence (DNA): TGTGCCAGCAGTGAAAGGCGGACCTCCCTCGGGACCCAGTACTTC.

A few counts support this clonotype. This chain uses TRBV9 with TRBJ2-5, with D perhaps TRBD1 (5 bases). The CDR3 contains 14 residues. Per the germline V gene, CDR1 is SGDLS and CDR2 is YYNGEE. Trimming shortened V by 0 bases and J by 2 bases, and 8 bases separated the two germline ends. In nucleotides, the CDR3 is TGTGCCAGCAGCGTAGTGTCAGGGCAAGAGACCCAGTACTTC. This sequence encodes CASSVVSGQETQYF.

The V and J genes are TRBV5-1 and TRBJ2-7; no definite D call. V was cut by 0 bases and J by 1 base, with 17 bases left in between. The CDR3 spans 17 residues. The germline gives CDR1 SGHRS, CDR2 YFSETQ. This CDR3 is CASSLGADRVSSYEQYF. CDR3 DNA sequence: TGCGCCAGCAGCTTGGGGGCGGACCGCGTCAGTTCCTACGAGCAGTACTTC.

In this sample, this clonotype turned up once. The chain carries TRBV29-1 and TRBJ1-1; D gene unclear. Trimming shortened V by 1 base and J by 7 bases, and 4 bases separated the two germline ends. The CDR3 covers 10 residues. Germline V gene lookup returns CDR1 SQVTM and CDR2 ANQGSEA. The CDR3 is CSVEGDEAFF. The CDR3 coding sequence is TGCAGCGTTGAAGGGGATGAAGCTTTCTTT.